These 10 T cell receptor beta chains were all obtained from the same sample, sequenced in a study of T cell responses to AZD1222 COVID-19 vaccine. TCRdb's copy holds only in-frame clones and misses some; the assay was immunoSEQ multiplex PCR. This sample has under 130,000 clones, with 75% to 95% found just once. The sample here was peripheral blood, taken on day 0 of AZD1222 vaccination. The receptors were gathered from an adult in good health.

This clone was seen more than once but under ten times. The V call is TRBV10-3, the J call TRBJ2-7; TRBD1 matches at 7 bases. CDR1 and CDR2 (germline): ENHRY, SYGVKD. V lost 6 bases and J lost 5; bases outside the gene matches: 4. This CDR3 region has 12 residues. The CDR3 loop is CAIRQGMDEQYF. CDR3 in DNA: TGTGCCATCAGACAGGGGATGGACGAGCAGTACTTC.

V is TRBV7-9 and J is TRBJ1-2; D is unclear. V was cut by 4 bases and J by 2 bases, with 8 bases left in between. CDR3 length: 13 amino acids. Germline V CDR1 and CDR2: SEHNR, FQNEAQ (reference sequence). Here the CDR3 reads CASSSAGNYGYTF. The CDR3 DNA reads as TGTGCCAGCAGCTCGGCCGGGAACTATGGCTACACCTTC.

The chain combines TRBV5-1 with TRBJ1-1, with D possibly TRBD1 on 5 matching bases. The CDR3 runs to 14 residues. V lost 1 base to trimming and J lost 4 bases, with 11 bases between them. Germline lookup yields CDR1 SGHRS and CDR2 YFSETQ. The CDR3 bases are TGCGCCAGCAGCTTGTATTTGGGGACCACTGAAGCTTTCTTT. Its translation: CASSLYLGTTEAFF.

V usage is TRBV4-2 and J usage is TRBJ2-3, with D perhaps given as TRBD1 or TRBD2 (5 bases each). This CDR3 has 17 amino acids. V lost 0 bases and J 0 bases, leaving 13 bases between the germline ends. Germline V gene lookup returns CDR1 LGHNA and CDR2 YNFKEQ. CDR3 region: CASSQERGLSSTDTQYF. The CDR3 bases are TGTGCCAGCAGCCAAGAGAGGGGCCTCTCTAGCACAGATACGCAGTATTTT.

The chain recombines TRBV28 with TRBJ2-7, with a weak D call TRBD1 (6 bases). This CDR3 contains 15 residues. From germline, CDR1 is MDHEN and CDR2 SYDVKM. Between the trimmed V and J ends, which lost 2 bases and 2 bases, there was a span of 13 bases. The CDR3 loop is CASSLLFRGTYEQYF. In DNA, the CDR3 is TGTGCCAGCAGTTTACTTTTCAGGGGAACCTACGAGCAGTACTTC. Looking up the rest from reference TRBV28 and TRBJ2-7 gives the full variable domain: DVKVTQSSRYLVKRTGEKVFLECVQDMDHENMFWYRQDPGLGLRLIYFSYDVKMKEKGDIPEGYSVSREKKERFSLILESASTNQTSMYLCASSLLFRGTYEQYFGPGTRLTVT.

The CDR3 sequence is CASSVRDGLGSPLHF. The CDR3 DNA reads TGTGCCAGCAGCGTCCGGGACGGCCTAGGGTCACCCCTCCACTTT. This chain joins TRBV7-2 and TRBJ1-6, with a tentative D call TRBD1 (5 bases). The germline CDR1 and CDR2 sequences are SGHTA and FQGNSA. The CDR3 consists of 15 residues. V dropped 5 bases and J dropped 10 bases, with 18 bases sitting between them.

The chain has TRBV20-1 and TRBJ2-5; the match to TRBD2 covers 7 bases. The CDR3 spans 14 residues. The germline V gene encodes CDR1 DFQATT and CDR2 SNEGSKA (reference sequence). V shed 3 bases and J 1 base; nucleotides not matched to a gene: 5. CDR3 sequence: CSASFREGQETQYF. The CDR3 coding sequence is TGCAGTGCTAGTTTCAGGGAGGGCCAAGAGACCCAGTACTTC.

The chain is built from TRBV9 and TRBJ2-1; 8 bases map to TRBD2. Trimming removed 4 bases from V and 10 bases from J; junction bases left unmatched: 13. Germline V lookup: CDR1 SGDLS, CDR2 YYNGEE. The CDR3 totals 15 residues. As DNA, the CDR3 is TGTGCCAGCAGCCCGAGCGGGAGCGTGACTGGGGAGCAGTTCTTC. It specifies CASSPSGSVTGEQFF. Based on the CDR3 plus reference TRBV9 and TRBJ2-1, the full variable domain is DSGVTQTPKHLITATGQRVTLRCSPRSGDLSVYWYQQSLDQGLQFLIQYYNGEERAKGNILERFSAQQFPDLHSELNLSSLELGDSALYFCASSPSGSVTGEQFFGPGTRLTVL.

The chain uses TRBV5-1 and TRBJ2-1; D unresolved. CDR1 is SGHRS and CDR2 is YFSETQ in the germline V gene. The CDR3 is 14 residues long. V was clipped by 0 bases and J by 5 bases, with 9 bases between them. CDR3 residues: CASSLGGSNNEQFF. The CDR3 DNA sequence: TGCGCCAGCAGCTTGGGAGGCAGCAACAATGAGCAGTTCTTC.

The J gene is TRBJ2-2, the V gene TRBV6-1; D remains ambiguous. From germline, CDR1 is MNHNS and CDR2 SASEGT. The V end lost 4 bases, the J end lost 2 bases, and 20 bases lay between the germline ends. The CDR3 length is 18 residues. For the CDR3, the DNA is TGTGCCAGCAGTGGGGGAACGGAACCAGGTCATAACACCGGGGAGCTGTTTTTT. Protein: CASSGGTEPGHNTGELFF.